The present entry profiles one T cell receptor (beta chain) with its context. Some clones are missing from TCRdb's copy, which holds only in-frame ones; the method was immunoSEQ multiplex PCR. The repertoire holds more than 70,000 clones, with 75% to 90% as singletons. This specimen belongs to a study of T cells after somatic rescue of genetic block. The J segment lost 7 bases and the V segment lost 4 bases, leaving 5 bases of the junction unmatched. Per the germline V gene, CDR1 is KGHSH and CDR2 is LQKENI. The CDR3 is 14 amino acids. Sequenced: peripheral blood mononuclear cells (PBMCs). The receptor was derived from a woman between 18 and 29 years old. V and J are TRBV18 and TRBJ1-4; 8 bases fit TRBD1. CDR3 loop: CASSLARGPEKLFF. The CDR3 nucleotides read TGTGCCAGCTCACTTGCCAGGGGGCCTGAAAAACTGTTTTTT.